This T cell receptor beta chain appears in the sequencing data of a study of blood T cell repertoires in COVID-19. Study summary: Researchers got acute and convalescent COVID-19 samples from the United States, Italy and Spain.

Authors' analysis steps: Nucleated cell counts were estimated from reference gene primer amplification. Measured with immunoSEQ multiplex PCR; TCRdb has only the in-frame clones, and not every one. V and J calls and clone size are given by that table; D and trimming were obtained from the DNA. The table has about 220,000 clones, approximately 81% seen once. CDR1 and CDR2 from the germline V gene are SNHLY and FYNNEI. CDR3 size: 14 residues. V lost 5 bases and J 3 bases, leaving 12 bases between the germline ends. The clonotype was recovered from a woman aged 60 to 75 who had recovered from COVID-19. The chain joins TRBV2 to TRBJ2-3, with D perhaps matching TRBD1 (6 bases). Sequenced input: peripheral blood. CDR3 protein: CASSRGRGTDTQYF. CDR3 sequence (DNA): TGTGCCAGCAGTAGGGGGAGAGGAACAGATACGCAGTATTTT.